These 9 T cell receptor beta chains were sequenced from one sample in a study of a mutant IDH1 vaccine in newly diagnosed glioma. Libraries were prepared by immunoSEQ multiplex PCR; TCRdb keeps only in-frame clonotypes and omits some of them. The sample carries tens of thousands of clones, more than 80% recorded once. Antigen specificity for these receptors is unknown. Time point meaning: week 11, during vaccination. The content of each vaccine dose was 300 ug of mutant IDH1 20-mer peptide, and topical imiquimod accompanied it. The sequencing used PBMCs, collected from a glioma patient whose treatment included an IDH1 peptide vaccine. These TCRs come from a young man with glioma.

This clone is a singleton in its sample. This chain uses TRBV11-2 with TRBJ1-6; D gene ambiguous. The CDR3 sequence is 16 residues long. Deletions cut 3 bases from V and 0 bases from J, with 9 bases between. The V gene's germline CDR1 is SGHAT and CDR2 FQNNGV. The CDR3 spells CASSFIQNSYNSPLHF. Here the CDR3 DNA reads TGTGCCAGCAGCTTCATACAGAACTCCTATAATTCACCCCTCCACTTT.

V usage is TRBV29-1 and J usage is TRBJ2-7; 7 nucleotides align to TRBD2. CDR3 length: 13 amino acids. The junction had 4 bases not matched to a gene; V was cut back by 4 bases and J by 1 base. Germline CDR1 is SQVTM and CDR2 is ANQGSEA. CDR3 region: CSVVASGSYEQYF. The CDR3 nucleotides read TGCAGCGTTGTGGCTAGCGGTTCCTACGAGCAGTACTTC.

The rearrangement links TRBV27 to TRBJ2-1; D gene ambiguous. The CDR3 length is 15 residues. V was pared by 7 bases and J by 9 bases, with 22 bases between. Germline V gives CDR1 MNHEY, CDR2 SMNVEV (reference sequence). CDR3 sequence: CASKAQEAAVGEQFF. The CDR3 nucleotides are TGTGCCAGCAAAGCCCAAGAGGCGGCGGTGGGTGAGCAGTTCTTC.

This clone appeared once. The chain links TRBV28 to TRBJ1-2, with D unclear. Germline CDR1 and CDR2: MDHEN and SYDVKM. With 4 bases removed from V and 4 bases from J, the gap between germline ends came to 7 bases. The length of the CDR3 is 12 residues. This chain's CDR3 is CASSYGVYGYTF. Written as DNA, the CDR3 is TGTGCCAGCAGTTATGGAGTCTATGGCTACACCTTC.

The gene calls are TRBV19 and TRBJ2-5, with a possible D match to TRBD1 (5 bases). CDR1 and CDR2 (germline): LNHDA, SQIVND (reference sequence). This CDR3 region has 14 residues. V gave up 3 bases and J gave up 1 base, with 9 bases separating them. CDR3 region: CASSIGHVQETQYF. In DNA, the CDR3 is TGTGCCAGTAGTATCGGACACGTCCAAGAGACCCAGTACTTC.

V is TRBV4-1 and J is TRBJ2-2; 10 bases map to TRBD1. Per the germline V gene, CDR1 is MGHRA and CDR2 is YSYEKL. This CDR3 is built from 17 residues. V gave up 4 bases and J gave up 4 bases; unmatched junction bases: 9. CDR3 DNA: TGCGCCAGCAGCCCCCCCCGGGACAGGGGAAGCACCGGGGAGCTGTTTTTT. It yields the protein CASSPPRDRGSTGELFF.

The chain uses TRBV11-3 and TRBJ2-1; 11 bases line up with TRBD2. The CDR3 totals 15 residues. Germline CDR1 reads SGHNT; CDR2 reads YENEEA. J gave up 9 bases and V 2 bases, and 6 bases lay outside the gene matches. CDR3 protein: CASSLLAGGRGEQFF. The CDR3 DNA is TGTGCCAGCAGCTTATTAGCGGGGGGGCGCGGTGAGCAGTTCTTC.

The rearrangement joins TRBV6-5 to TRBJ2-7; the D gene is possibly TRBD2 (5 bases). CDR1 is MNHEY, CDR2 SVGAGI, per germline. Trimming pared 6 bases from V and 2 bases from J, leaving 14 bases between. The CDR3 totals 14 residues. In nucleotides, the CDR3 is TGTGCCAGCAGACCCCCGGGGAACCCCTACGAGCAGTACTTC. Protein product: CASRPPGNPYEQYF.

CDR3 loop: CASSLGGYTIYF. CDR3 sequence (DNA): TGTGCCAGCAGCTTAGGGGGATACACCATATATTTT. V is TRBV7-2 and J is TRBJ1-3; D unclear. CDR1 and CDR2 from the germline V gene are SGHTA and FQGNSA. The CDR3 has 12 amino acids. V lost 1 base and J lost 8, with 6 bases in between.